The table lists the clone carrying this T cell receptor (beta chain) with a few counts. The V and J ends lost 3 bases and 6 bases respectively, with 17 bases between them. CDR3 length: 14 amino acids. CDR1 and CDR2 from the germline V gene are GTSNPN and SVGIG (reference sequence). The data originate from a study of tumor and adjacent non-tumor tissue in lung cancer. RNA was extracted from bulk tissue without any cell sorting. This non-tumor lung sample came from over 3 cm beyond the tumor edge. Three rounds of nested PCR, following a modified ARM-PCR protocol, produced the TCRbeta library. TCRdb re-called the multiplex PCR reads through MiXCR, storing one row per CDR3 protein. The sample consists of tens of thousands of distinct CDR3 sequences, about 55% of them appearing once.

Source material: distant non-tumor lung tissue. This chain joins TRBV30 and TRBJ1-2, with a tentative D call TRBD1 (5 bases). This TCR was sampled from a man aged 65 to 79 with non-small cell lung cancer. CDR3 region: CAWRFGGERNGYTF. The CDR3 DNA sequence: TGTGCCTGGAGATTTGGAGGGGAGAGGAATGGCTACACCTTC.